The text below deals with one T cell receptor beta chain. Which antigen it targets is not known. One base away there is no much larger clone; base qualities are not given. Repertoires were sampled multiple times during chemoradiotherapy, which allowed clonal expansion in the tumor microenvironment to be followed. This sample is part of a study of chemoradiotherapy in HPV16-positive cancers (dated by TCRdb to the early 2020s). Notes on the research overall: Functional T-cell assays on cells from two HPV16-positive patients defined candidate HPV-specific T-cell clones and common TCR motifs. TCR repertoires from over 80 patients with HPV-related cancers were then used to track the candidate HPV-specific TCRs and motifs. Whether T-cell immunity against the HPV oncoproteins E6 and E7 changes during chemoradiotherapy and whether survival is affected by this immunity were examined in the study.

The method was the immunoSEQ multiplex PCR assay. What TCRdb holds here is the immuneACCESS table cut down to in-frame rearrangements. Part of the clones is not present; checked against another copy, under half of the missing clones reflect an unresolved V gene, and the others are unexplained. This sample has about 68,000 clones in its table, and around nine tenths of those were observed once. Just over 4% of the sample is taken by the ten largest. Trimming at the junction amounts to 5 bases on V and 8 bases on J, and the germline ends lie 8 bases apart. Measured from the cysteine to the phenylalanine, the CDR3 is 11 residues long. Solely the CDR3 DNA is kept, with 33 bases framed from the first base. Overall study outcomes, separate from this receptor: In HPV16-positive patients, expansion of HPV-responsive T cells during chemoradiotherapy was found to be associated with improved recurrence-free survival. Expansion of candidate HPV-specific clones and E7-related TCR motifs was observed in the tumor microenvironment during treatment, whereas no such expansion was observed for non-HPV-specific T cells. The survival association was reported for HPV16-positive patients, and the functional definition of HPV-specific T cells was derived from only a couple of HPV16-positive patients.

The sequence derives from a human donor with HPV-associated anogenital cancer. The material was blood, obtained from a patient who underwent chemoradiotherapy. The chain employs TRBV23-1 and TRBJ2-3, with the D gene too uncertain to name. TRBV23-1 is recorded as an ORF, its role being uncertain. The nucleotide sequence is TGCGCCAGCAGTTGTCATCTTACGCAGTATTTT. Its amino acids are CASSCHLTQYF.